A selection of T cell receptor beta chains follows, all from one sample in a study of OX40 agonist ivuxolimab in advanced cancers. The assay was immunoSEQ multiplex PCR, and TCRdb's table has in-frame clones only and misses some. The sample shows 15,000 to 20,000 clones, roughly 70% of them seen only once. The source material was CD4+ or CD8+ T cells sorted from blood, sampled in a trial of the OX40 agonist ivuxolimab. These receptor sequences come from an adult with an advanced solid tumor such as melanoma, head and neck, liver or kidney cancer. The CDR3 runs from the conserved cysteine through the conserved F or W. Each record gives: J gene, clone size, D gene, V gene, CDR3 protein, CDR3 DNA. D genes are given only for firm matches. Not every row has a clone size; where given, it reads once, few, many or a size class.

j_gene: TRBJ2-5; abundance: NA; d_gene: TRBD1; v_gene: TRBV9; CDR3aa: CASSVDGTGGETQYF; CDR3nt: TGTGCCAGCAGCGTAGATGGGACAGGGGGCGAGACCCAGTACTTC
j_gene: TRBJ1-2; abundance: NA; d_gene: NA; v_gene: TRBV7-8; CDR3aa: CASSFPGADYGYTF; CDR3nt: TGTGCCAGCAGTTTTCCAGGGGCGGACTATGGCTACACCTTC
j_gene: TRBJ2-7; abundance: NA; d_gene: NA; v_gene: TRBV6-5; CDR3aa: CASSSGWGTYEQYF; CDR3nt: TGTGCCAGCAGTTCGGGGTGGGGGACCTACGAGCAGTACTTC
j_gene: TRBJ2-5; abundance: NA; d_gene: NA; v_gene: TRBV28; CDR3aa: CASSFRPPGAAQETQYF; CDR3nt: TGTGCCAGCAGTTTCCGACCCCCGGGCGCCGCGCAAGAGACCCAGTACTTC
j_gene: TRBJ2-2; abundance: NA; d_gene: TRBD2; v_gene: TRBV7-9; CDR3aa: CASSLIAGANTGELFF; CDR3nt: TGTGCCAGCAGCTTAATAGCGGGGGCGAACACCGGGGAGCTGTTTTTT
j_gene: TRBJ2-1; abundance: few; d_gene: TRBD2; v_gene: TRBV5-1; CDR3aa: CASSLRRGGGSSYNEQFF; CDR3nt: TGCGCCAGCAGCTTGAGACGGGGCGGGGGTAGCTCCTACAATGAGCAGTTCTTC
j_gene: TRBJ2-5; abundance: few; d_gene: TRBD2; v_gene: TRBV5-1; CDR3aa: CASSLQTGGHQETQYF; CDR3nt: TGCGCCAGCAGCTTGCAAACGGGGGGGCACCAAGAGACCCAGTACTTC
j_gene: TRBJ1-5; abundance: NA; d_gene: NA; v_gene: TRBV4-1; CDR3aa: CASSQDGTDSNQPQHF; CDR3nt: TGCGCCAGCAGCCAAGATGGGACGGATAGCAATCAGCCCCAGCATTTT
j_gene: TRBJ2-3; abundance: NA; d_gene: NA; v_gene: TRBV5-6; CDR3aa: CASSFEGGSTDTQYF; CDR3nt: TGTGCCAGCAGCTTCGAGGGGGGGAGCACAGATACGCAGTATTTT
j_gene: TRBJ1-4; abundance: NA; d_gene: NA; v_gene: TRBV2; CDR3aa: CASSDSGGYEKLFF; CDR3nt: TGTGCCAGCAGTGATAGCGGCGGGTATGAAAAACTGTTTTTT
j_gene: TRBJ2-7; abundance: NA; d_gene: TRBD2; v_gene: TRBV27; CDR3aa: CASSAGLAGPPSYEQYF; CDR3nt: TGTGCCAGCAGCGCCGGACTAGCGGGGCCCCCCTCCTACGAGCAGTACTTC
j_gene: TRBJ1-1; abundance: NA; d_gene: TRBD1; v_gene: TRBV5-5; CDR3aa: CASSLWAGGNGEAFF; CDR3nt: TGTGCCAGCAGCTTGTGGGCAGGGGGCAATGGTGAAGCTTTCTTT
j_gene: TRBJ2-7; abundance: NA; d_gene: NA; v_gene: TRBV7-8; CDR3aa: CASSTQISYEQYF; CDR3nt: TGTGCCAGCAGTACACAGATTTCCTACGAGCAGTACTTC
j_gene: TRBJ2-2; abundance: NA; d_gene: NA; v_gene: TRBV13; CDR3aa: CASSQRGGSYTGELFF; CDR3nt: TGTGCCAGCAGCCAACGTGGGGGGAGTTACACCGGGGAGCTGTTTTTT
j_gene: TRBJ1-3; abundance: NA; d_gene: TRBD1; v_gene: TRBV4-3; CDR3aa: CASSQGTGGGSTIYF; CDR3nt: TGCGCCAGCAGCCAAGGGACAGGGGGAGGGAGCACCATATATTTT
j_gene: TRBJ1-2; abundance: NA; d_gene: NA; v_gene: TRBV27; CDR3aa: CASSLRRQGYDYGYTF; CDR3nt: TGTGCCAGCAGCCTTAGGCGGCAGGGGTACGACTATGGCTACACCTTC
j_gene: TRBJ2-5; abundance: medium-sized; d_gene: NA; v_gene: TRBV29-1; CDR3aa: CSVWGAETQYF; CDR3nt: TGCAGCGTTTGGGGGGCGGAGACCCAGTACTTC
j_gene: TRBJ2-7; abundance: NA; d_gene: TRBD1; v_gene: TRBV9; CDR3aa: CASSADTGTGGIEQYF; CDR3nt: TGTGCCAGCAGCGCTGACACCGGGACAGGGGGCATCGAGCAGTACTTC
j_gene: TRBJ2-7; abundance: few; d_gene: TRBD2; v_gene: TRBV2; CDR3aa: CASSEGSSGSSYEQYF; CDR3nt: TGTGCCAGCAGTGAAGGCTCTAGCGGGTCCTCCTACGAGCAGTACTTC
j_gene: TRBJ2-5; abundance: NA; d_gene: NA; v_gene: TRBV7-8; CDR3aa: CASSSGLPPGETQYF; CDR3nt: TGTGCCAGCAGCTCGGGACTTCCCCCGGGGGAGACCCAGTACTTC
j_gene: TRBJ1-2; abundance: NA; d_gene: NA; v_gene: TRBV5-1; CDR3aa: CASSPGWGYTF; CDR3nt: TGCGCCAGCAGCCCTGGGTGGGGCTACACCTTC
j_gene: TRBJ2-1; abundance: NA; d_gene: TRBD2; v_gene: TRBV7-3; CDR3aa: CASSSLAGGTYNEQFF; CDR3nt: TGTGCCAGCAGCTCACTAGCGGGAGGGACCTACAATGAGCAGTTCTTC
j_gene: TRBJ1-6; abundance: medium-sized; d_gene: NA; v_gene: TRBV5-6; CDR3aa: CASNAQGNNSPLHF; CDR3nt: TGTGCCAGCAACGCGCAGGGTAATAATTCACCCCTCCACTTT
j_gene: TRBJ2-3; abundance: NA; d_gene: NA; v_gene: TRBV11-2; CDR3aa: CASSFWATTDTQYF; CDR3nt: TGTGCCAGCAGCTTCTGGGCGACCACAGATACGCAGTATTTT
j_gene: TRBJ1-1; abundance: NA; d_gene: NA; v_gene: TRBV5-4; CDR3aa: CASRETGVNTEAFF; CDR3nt: TGTGCCAGCAGGGAAACCGGGGTTAACACTGAAGCTTTCTTT
j_gene: TRBJ2-6; abundance: NA; d_gene: NA; v_gene: TRBV27; CDR3aa: CASSLLPGTAGANVLTF; CDR3nt: TGTGCCAGCAGTTTACTACCCGGTACAGCCGGGGCCAACGTCCTGACTTTC
j_gene: TRBJ2-2; abundance: few; d_gene: TRBD2; v_gene: TRBV6-5; CDR3aa: CASRREESTGELFF; CDR3nt: TGTGCCAGTCGACGGGAGGAGAGCACCGGGGAGCTGTTTTTT
j_gene: TRBJ1-2; abundance: NA; d_gene: NA; v_gene: TRBV28; CDR3aa: CASSGGGNYGYTF; CDR3nt: TGTGCCAGCAGTGGGGGGGGGAACTATGGCTACACCTTC
j_gene: TRBJ1-1; abundance: NA; d_gene: NA; v_gene: TRBV2; CDR3aa: CASSGSAAGVGFF; CDR3nt: TGTGCCAGCAGTGGGTCCGCGGCCGGCGTTGGTTTCTTT
j_gene: TRBJ1-2; abundance: NA; d_gene: NA; v_gene: TRBV12-5; CDR3aa: CASGLRQLYGYTF; CDR3nt: TGTGCTAGTGGTTTGCGGCAGCTCTATGGCTACACCTTC
j_gene: TRBJ1-6; abundance: large; d_gene: TRBD1; v_gene: TRBV27; CDR3aa: CASSPGQYNSPLHF; CDR3nt: TGTGCCAGCAGTCCGGGACAGTATAATTCACCCCTCCACTTT